A selection of T cell receptor beta chains follows, all from one sample in a study of tumor-infiltrating lymphocytes in primary liver carcinoma. TCRdb processed the multiplex PCR reads anew with MiXCR; each CDR3 protein has one entry. The table records under 110,000 distinct CDR3 sequences, more than 65% of them present only once. Sequencing used liver tumor tissue from sampling region 2. The receptor source for this set is a woman aged 55-70 years with primary liver carcinoma and hepatitis B virus infection. Each CDR3 is given with its conserved first and last residue. A D gene is named only where the DNA matches it firmly. The size entry is marked missing in some rows and otherwise reads once, few, many or a size class.

v_gene: TRBV6-5; d_gene: NA; len: 12; abundance: NA; j_gene: TRBJ1-1; CDR3nt: TGTACCAGAAAGGGGGGGTACACTGAAGCTTTCTTT; CDR3aa: CTRKGGYTEAFF
v_gene: TRBV7-6; d_gene: TRBD2; len: 17; abundance: NA; j_gene: TRBJ2-1; CDR3nt: TGTGCCAGCAGCTTCATGACTAGCGGGAGTTCTGTCAATGAGCAGTTCTTC; CDR3aa: CASSFMTSGSSVNEQFF
v_gene: TRBV7-2; d_gene: NA; len: 14; abundance: NA; j_gene: TRBJ2-1; CDR3nt: TGTGCCAGCAGCCCAGATACGGGGGCCAATGAGCAGTTCTTC; CDR3aa: CASSPDTGANEQFF
v_gene: TRBV4-2; d_gene: NA; len: 17; abundance: few; j_gene: TRBJ2-4; CDR3nt: TGTGCCAGCAGCCAAGATGGGGCCTTAGGGGCCAAAAACATTCAGTACTTC; CDR3aa: CASSQDGALGAKNIQYF
v_gene: TRBV4-1; d_gene: TRBD2; len: 11; abundance: NA; j_gene: TRBJ2-3; CDR3nt: TGCGCCAGCACAGTAAGCGGGAGGTATGCTTTT; CDR3aa: CASTVSGRYAF
v_gene: TRBV4-1; d_gene: TRBD1; len: 14; abundance: NA; j_gene: TRBJ1-2; CDR3nt: TGCGCCCGCACCCAAGGACAGGGGGAGGGTGGCTACACCTTC; CDR3aa: CARTQGQGEGGYTF
v_gene: TRBV7-9; d_gene: NA; len: 15; abundance: NA; j_gene: TRBJ1-2; CDR3nt: TGTGCCAGCAGCTTATCTACGAAAGGGAGTTATGGCTACACCTTC; CDR3aa: CASSLSTKGSYGYTF
v_gene: TRBV5-4; d_gene: NA; len: 14; abundance: NA; j_gene: TRBJ2-7; CDR3nt: TGTGCCAGCTGCGTTGGACAGAGGGGTTATGAGCAGTACTTC; CDR3aa: CASCVGQRGYEQYF
v_gene: TRBV10-3; d_gene: NA; len: 17; abundance: NA; j_gene: TRBJ2-3; CDR3nt: TGTACCATCAGTGAGTCCCGAAGCCGGGGTGGCACAGATACGCAGTATTTC; CDR3aa: CTISESRSRGGTDTQYF
v_gene: TRBV11-2; d_gene: NA; len: 13; abundance: NA; j_gene: TRBJ1-6; CDR3nt: TGTGCCAACAGCTTAGATCCGGGCTCAGCCCTCCGCTTT; CDR3aa: CANSLDPGSALRF
v_gene: TRBV28; d_gene: NA; len: 14; abundance: once; j_gene: TRBJ2-7; CDR3nt: TGTGTCAGCAGGACCTCGGACAGAGCCTACGAGCAGTACTTC; CDR3aa: CVSRTSDRAYEQYF
v_gene: TRBV28; d_gene: NA; len: 18; abundance: NA; j_gene: TRBJ2-7; CDR3nt: TGTGTCAGCAGCCTATCCGAGTGGGGGAACCCTGGGGGAAACGAGCAGTACTTC; CDR3aa: CVSSLSEWGNPGGNEQYF
v_gene: TRBV2; d_gene: TRBD2; len: 15; abundance: NA; j_gene: TRBJ2-1; CDR3nt: TGTGCCAGCAGTGCATCGGGACTAGCGGACAATGAGCAGTTCTTC; CDR3aa: CASSASGLADNEQFF
v_gene: TRBV28; d_gene: TRBD2; len: 14; abundance: NA; j_gene: TRBJ2-1; CDR3nt: TGTGCCAGCCAGACTAGCGGGAGCAAAATTGAGCAGTTCTTC; CDR3aa: CASQTSGSKIEQFF
v_gene: TRBV29-1; d_gene: TRBD2; len: 15; abundance: NA; j_gene: TRBJ2-7; CDR3nt: TGCAGTGTTGAGGATAGCGGGAGCCCTCCCTACGGGCAGTACTTC; CDR3aa: CSVEDSGSPPYGQYF
v_gene: TRBV4-1; d_gene: NA; len: 14; abundance: many; j_gene: TRBJ2-3; CDR3nt: TGCGCCAGCAGCCAATCTAGGGGCTCGGATACGCAGTATTTT; CDR3aa: CASSQSRGSDTQYF
v_gene: TRBV11-2; d_gene: NA; len: 14; abundance: NA; j_gene: TRBJ2-1; CDR3nt: TGTGCCAGCAGCTTAGAGGTGGCATTCAATGAGCAGTTCTTC; CDR3aa: CASSLEVAFNEQFF
v_gene: TRBV11-1; d_gene: TRBD2; len: 14; abundance: NA; j_gene: TRBJ2-1; CDR3nt: TGTTCCAGCAGCTTAGACGGGGGGGGGGAAAAACAGTCCTTC; CDR3aa: CSSSLDGGGEKQSF
v_gene: TRBV28; d_gene: TRBD1; len: 14; abundance: many; j_gene: TRBJ1-1; CDR3nt: TGTGCCAGCAGCGCAGGGGGTGAGAACACTGAAGCTTTCTTT; CDR3aa: CASSAGGENTEAFF
v_gene: TRBV4-1; d_gene: TRBD2; len: 20; abundance: NA; j_gene: TRBJ2-5; CDR3nt: TGCGCCAGCAGCCATGAGGAGGTTTCGGTACTAGCGGGACCTCAAGAGACCCAGTACTTC; CDR3aa: CASSHEEVSVLAGPQETQYF
v_gene: TRBV5-6; d_gene: NA; len: 15; abundance: many; j_gene: TRBJ1-2; CDR3nt: TGTGCCAGCAGCTTTCGGTCCGGACAATACTATGGCTACACCTTC; CDR3aa: CASSFRSGQYYGYTF
v_gene: TRBV12-3/TRBV12-4; d_gene: NA; len: 14; abundance: NA; j_gene: TRBJ2-7; CDR3nt: TGTGCCAGCACCAGCGTCCCCGGCCCCTACGAGCAGTACTTC; CDR3aa: CASTSVPGPYEQYF
v_gene: TRBV5-6; d_gene: NA; len: 14; abundance: many; j_gene: TRBJ1-5; CDR3nt: TGTGCCAGCAGCTTGCTCGGGGACACTCAGCCCCAGCATTTT; CDR3aa: CASSLLGDTQPQHF
v_gene: TRBV5-4; d_gene: NA; len: 17; abundance: NA; j_gene: TRBJ2-3; CDR3nt: TGTGCCAGCAACTTCCCTCAACTAGCAGAGGGCCTCGGTACGCAGTATTTT; CDR3aa: CASNFPQLAEGLGTQYF
v_gene: TRBV4-2; d_gene: NA; len: 16; abundance: NA; j_gene: TRBJ1-1; CDR3nt: TGTGTCAGCAGCCAAGACCGTGGGTGCGGGAGGACTGAAGCTTTCTTT; CDR3aa: CVSSQDRGCGRTEAFF
v_gene: TRBV11-2; d_gene: NA; len: 14; abundance: NA; j_gene: TRBJ2-1; CDR3nt: TGTGCCAGCAGCTTAGGACCAACTTTCCATGAGCAGTTCTTC; CDR3aa: CASSLGPTFHEQFF
v_gene: TRBV10-3; d_gene: NA; len: 12; abundance: few; j_gene: TRBJ1-2; CDR3nt: TGTGCCATCAGTGACAATAACTATGGCTACACCTTC; CDR3aa: CAISDNNYGYTF
v_gene: TRBV7-9; d_gene: NA; len: 15; abundance: NA; j_gene: TRBJ2-7; CDR3nt: TGTGCCAGCAGCCCTGACAGTGGGCGCTCGGACGAACAGTACTTC; CDR3aa: CASSPDSGRSDEQYF
v_gene: TRBV28; d_gene: NA; len: 16; abundance: many; j_gene: TRBJ2-7; CDR3nt: TGTGCCAGCAGTTTATTGCCGGAGAACAGTCCCGGCGAGCAGTACTTC; CDR3aa: CASSLLPENSPGEQYF
v_gene: TRBV10-3; d_gene: TRBD1; len: 13; abundance: many; j_gene: TRBJ2-2; CDR3nt: TGTGCCATCAGGGGACAGGGGGCCGGGGAGCTGTTTTTT; CDR3aa: CAIRGQGAGELFF
v_gene: TRBV6-5; d_gene: NA; len: 13; abundance: many; j_gene: TRBJ2-3; CDR3nt: TGTGCCAGCAGCTACAGTCCGCAGAATACGCAGTATTTT; CDR3aa: CASSYSPQNTQYF
v_gene: TRBV29-1; d_gene: NA; len: 14; abundance: many; j_gene: TRBJ2-5; CDR3nt: TGCAGCGTTCCAGAATGGCGGGATGGAGAGACCCAGTACTTC; CDR3aa: CSVPEWRDGETQYF
v_gene: TRBV30; d_gene: NA; len: 13; abundance: many; j_gene: TRBJ2-3; CDR3nt: TGTGCCTGGAGCACGGCAGGGGTAAATACGCAGTATTTT; CDR3aa: CAWSTAGVNTQYF
v_gene: TRBV20-1; d_gene: NA; len: 13; abundance: once; j_gene: TRBJ2-1; CDR3nt: TGCAGTGCTTCACATGACTCGTACAATGAGCAGTTCTTC; CDR3aa: CSASHDSYNEQFF
v_gene: TRBV6-1; d_gene: NA; len: 17; abundance: NA; j_gene: TRBJ2-3; CDR3nt: TGTGCCGGCAGTGGACTAACAGGGGTAACCACCACAGATACGCAGTATTTT; CDR3aa: CAGSGLTGVTTTDTQYF
v_gene: TRBV29-1; d_gene: NA; len: 15; abundance: NA; j_gene: TRBJ2-6; CDR3nt: TGCAGCACTGTGGGGGAAGGGACTGGGGCCAACGTCCTGACTTTC; CDR3aa: CSTVGEGTGANVLTF
v_gene: TRBV6-5; d_gene: NA; len: 14; abundance: NA; j_gene: TRBJ2-1; CDR3nt: TGTGCCAGCAGTTACGGGCACGGCTATAATGAGCAGTTCTTC; CDR3aa: CASSYGHGYNEQFF
v_gene: TRBV7-9; d_gene: TRBD1; len: 14; abundance: many; j_gene: TRBJ1-1; CDR3nt: TGTGCCAGCAGCTGGGGACAGGGCGGCACTGAAGCTTTCTTT; CDR3aa: CASSWGQGGTEAFF
v_gene: TRBV6-5; d_gene: TRBD2; len: 14; abundance: NA; j_gene: TRBJ2-7; CDR3nt: TGTGCCAGCAGCTCGGGACTAGCGGGAGGAATGCACTACTTC; CDR3aa: CASSSGLAGGMHYF
v_gene: TRBV12-3/TRBV12-4; d_gene: NA; len: 11; abundance: NA; j_gene: TRBJ2-7; CDR3nt: TGTGCCAACACCCCAGGTACCAAGCAGTACTTC; CDR3aa: CANTPGTKQYF
v_gene: TRBV29-1; d_gene: NA; len: 12; abundance: once; j_gene: TRBJ2-1; CDR3nt: TGCAGCGTTGAAAGGTTATGGAATGAGCAGTTCTTC; CDR3aa: CSVERLWNEQFF
v_gene: TRBV28; d_gene: NA; len: 13; abundance: NA; j_gene: TRBJ2-1; CDR3nt: TGTGCCAACCGAGTGGGAGGTTACAATGAGCAGTTCTTC; CDR3aa: CANRVGGYNEQFF
v_gene: TRBV20-1; d_gene: TRBD2; len: 14; abundance: NA; j_gene: TRBJ2-2; CDR3nt: TGCAGTGCTGGTAGCGGGAGGGACACCGGGGAGCTGTTTTTT; CDR3aa: CSAGSGRDTGELFF
v_gene: TRBV30; d_gene: NA; len: 15; abundance: many; j_gene: TRBJ1-1; CDR3nt: TGTGCCTGGAGAGGTTTTTCGTCCTACAACACTGAAGCTTTCTTT; CDR3aa: CAWRGFSSYNTEAFF
v_gene: TRBV28; d_gene: NA; len: 18; abundance: once; j_gene: TRBJ2-2; CDR3nt: TGTGCCAGCAGTTCCCGGATTAGCGAAACTGAGAACACCGGGGAACTGTTTTTT; CDR3aa: CASSSRISETENTGELFF